The T cell receptor (beta chain) under discussion was sequenced for a study of STAT5B mutations in CD4+ large granular lymphocyte leukemia. Produced via immunoSEQ multiplex PCR; TCRdb's table is partial and in-frame only. The data hold tens of thousands of clones, with 71% observed a single time. Study results and limitations: Main leukemic clonotypes were patient-specific, but 20% to 25% appeared at low frequency elsewhere.

Of note for this clone: As yet, its antigen is unknown.

Healthy controls were blood donor buffy coats. V was trimmed by 2 bases and J by 8 bases, leaving 12 bases between them. The germline V gene has CDR1 ENHRY and CDR2 SYGVKD. This CDR3 is built from 13 residues. Sequencing input: CD4+ T cells from blood buffy coats. The receptor's source is a human donor in good health. The chain combines TRBV10-3 with TRBJ1-2; maybe TRBD1 (5 bases). The CDR3 loop is CAISELGTLGYTF. DNA of the CDR3: TGTGCCATCAGTGAGCTCGGGACGCTGGGCTACACCTTC.